These 17 T cell receptor beta chains were sequenced from one sample in a study of shared T cell receptors in the human thymus. Some clones are missing from TCRdb's copy, which holds only in-frame ones; the method was immunoSEQ multiplex PCR. Of almost 550,000 clones listed, about 80% were seen once; the top ten hold about 0.013%. These data were likewise used in another study, on human thymus T cells.

Sequencing input: thymocytes. These receptors came from a boy younger than two with a congenital heart defect.

This CDR3 is CASSERGVASGSSYEQYF. CDR3 nucleotides: TGTGCCAGCAGCGAACGGGGGGTGGCTAGCGGGAGTTCCTACGAGCAGTACTTC. This sequence joins TRBV7-9 and TRBJ2-7; 10 positions agree with TRBD2. The germline V gene encodes CDR1 SEHNR and CDR2 FQNEAQ (reference sequence). This CDR3 is built from 18 residues. V lost 5 bases to trimming and J lost 1 base; unmatched junction nucleotides: 14.

This rearrangement joins TRBV28 to TRBJ1-1; weak D call: TRBD1 (6 bases). The CDR3 totals 14 residues. Deletions cut 6 bases from V and 6 bases from J, with 17 bases between. Germline V gene data show CDR1 as MDHEN and CDR2 as SYDVKM. The CDR3 loop reads CASSHQGPSAEAFF. The CDR3 region has the DNA TGTGCCAGCAGCCACCAGGGGCCCAGCGCTGAAGCTTTCTTT.

The J gene is TRBJ1-6, the V gene TRBV4-3; D is possibly TRBD1 (6 bases). V lost 3 bases and J 9 bases, leaving 12 bases between the germline ends. Germline V gene sequence: CDR1 LGHNA, CDR2 YSLEER. This CDR3 region has 14 residues. CDR3 nucleotides: TGCGCCAGCAGCCACGAACAGGGCGCTTCACCCCTCCACTTT. This codes for CASSHEQGASPLHF.

V is TRBV28 and J is TRBJ2-3; TRBD2 matches 9 bases. V lost 5 bases, J lost 3 bases, and 21 bases stayed unmatched. The CDR3 runs 20 residues. CDR1 and CDR2 from the germline V gene are MDHEN and SYDVKM. The CDR3 region is CASSLSGGDSGSLRTDTQYF. The CDR3 bases are TGTGCCAGCAGTCTTAGTGGGGGCGATAGCGGGAGTTTGCGGACAGATACGCAGTATTTT.

V usage is TRBV30 and J usage is TRBJ2-3; unclear D gene. Germline CDR1 GTSNPN, CDR2 SVGIG (reference sequence). This CDR3 spans 16 amino acids. Deletions cut 0 bases from V and 0 bases from J, with 13 bases between. The CDR3 coding sequence is TGTGCCTGGAGTGTACGTGGCATCCCTAGCACAGATACGCAGTATTTT. It yields the protein CAWSVRGIPSTDTQYF.

V and J are TRBV30 and TRBJ2-7, with 8 bases matching TRBD1. This CDR3 is 15 amino acids long. Unmatched junction bases numbered 8, after V lost 2 bases and J lost 2 bases. The germline V gene encodes CDR1 GTSNPN and CDR2 SVGIG (reference sequence). The CDR3 spells CAWSTGQGIPYEQYF. The CDR3 DNA reads TGTGCCTGGAGTACCGGACAGGGCATACCCTACGAGCAGTACTTC.

The CDR3 DNA is TGTGCCAGCAGTTTCGGAGGGTCCGACGAGCAGTACTTC. It translates to CASSFGGSDEQYF. The chain employs TRBV27 and TRBJ2-7; maybe TRBD2 (6 bases). This CDR3 contains 13 residues. The V end lost 3 bases, the J end lost 5 bases, and 11 bases lay between the germline ends. Germline V lookup: CDR1 MNHEY, CDR2 SMNVEV (reference sequence).

The chain has TRBV5-6 and TRBJ2-5, with D possibly being TRBD2 (5 bases). V shed 0 bases and J shed 2 bases, with 11 bases lying between them. Per the germline V gene, CDR1 is SGHDT and CDR2 is YYEEEE. This CDR3 has 15 amino acids. This chain's CDR3 is CASSLEGAVQETQYF. CDR3 coding DNA: TGTGCCAGCAGCTTGGAAGGAGCGGTACAAGAGACCCAGTACTTC.

V is TRBV14 and J is TRBJ2-3; D perhaps matches TRBD2 (5 bases). Between the trimmed V and J ends, which lost 8 bases and 0 bases, there was a span of 12 bases. CDR1 is SGHDN and CDR2 is FVKESK in the germline V gene. This CDR3 comprises 14 residues. In DNA, the CDR3 is TGTGCCAGCTCCCACCGGGGTAGCACAGATACGCAGTATTTT. This gives the protein CASSHRGSTDTQYF.

This clone turned up a few times. The rearrangement joins TRBV7-2 to TRBJ2-3; no reliable D call. CDR3 length equals 14 residues. V was trimmed by 5 bases and J by 4 bases, leaving 13 bases between them. CDR1 is SGHTA and CDR2 is FQGNSA in the germline V gene. As DNA, the CDR3 is TGTGCCAGCAGCCCTCGTACAGTTTCAGATACGCAGTATTTT. This codes for CASSPRTVSDTQYF.

The chain uses TRBV6-6 and TRBJ1-5; unclear D gene. V was cut by 0 bases and J by 11 bases, with 20 bases left in between. Per the germline V gene, CDR1 is MNHNY and CDR2 is SVGAGI (reference sequence). The CDR3 spans 16 residues. The CDR3 DNA reads TGTGCCAGCAGTTACTCGATCTTGGTCGAGAGGCAGACCCAGCATTTT. It specifies CASSYSILVERQTQHF.

This clone showed up just a few times. The chain combines TRBV19 with TRBJ1-2; D is possibly TRBD1 (5 bases). V was shortened by 7 bases and J by 7 bases, with 19 bases between the two germline ends. CDR1 and CDR2 from the germline V gene are LNHDA and SQIVND (reference sequence). The CDR3 has 14 amino acids. DNA for the CDR3: TGTGCCAGTACCCTACCGGCGGGGGACCCTGGCTACACCTTC. This encodes CASTLPAGDPGYTF. The full variable domain, with the rest looked up from reference TRBV19 and TRBJ1-2, is DGGITQSPKYLFRKEGQNVTLSCEQNLNHDAMYWYRQDPGQGLRLIYYSQIVNDFQKGDIAEGYSVSREKKESFPLTVTSAQKNPTAFYLCASTLPAGDPGYTFGSGTRLTVV.

The rearrangement joins TRBV27 to TRBJ1-1, with D possibly matching TRBD1 (6 bases). This CDR3 comprises 19 residues. The germline CDR1 and CDR2 sequences are MNHEY and SMNVEV (reference sequence). The V gene lost 4 bases and the J gene lost 5 bases, with 29 bases spanning the gap. The CDR3 reads CASSWGGMWGDRFETEAFF. The CDR3 DNA is TGTGCCAGCAGTTGGGGGGGCATGTGGGGAGATCGTTTCGAGACTGAAGCTTTCTTT.

The J gene is TRBJ2-3, the V gene TRBV25-1; 9 nucleotides align to TRBD2. The CDR3 loop spans 16 amino acids. CDR1 is MGHDK, CDR2 SYGVNS, per germline. The junction had 8 bases not matched to a gene; V was cut back by 1 base and J by 6 bases. For the CDR3, the DNA is TGTGCCAGCAGTGAATTATGGCGGGAGGGCCCCGATACGCAGTATTTT. Its protein is CASSELWREGPDTQYF.

V and J are TRBV7-2 and TRBJ2-1; 10 bases are a match to TRBD2. The V and J ends lost 4 bases and 7 bases, in that order; junction bases with no gene match: 10. This CDR3 has 16 amino acids. Germline-derived CDR1 and CDR2 are SGHTA and FQGNSA. The CDR3 coding sequence is TGTGCCAGCAGCTCTACCGGGACTAGCGTCCCAAATGAGCAGTTCTTC. This translates into CASSSTGTSVPNEQFF.

The chain employs TRBV19 and TRBJ2-1; 13 nucleotides align to TRBD2. The CDR3 runs to 15 residues. Germline V gives CDR1 LNHDA, CDR2 SQIVND (reference sequence). The V segment lost 5 bases and the J segment 8 bases; nucleotides outside the gene matches: 6. CDR3 protein: CASSPRLAGGHEQFF. For the CDR3, the DNA is TGTGCCAGTAGTCCCCGACTAGCGGGAGGCCATGAGCAGTTCTTC.

The chain combines TRBV28 with TRBJ2-2; D is possibly TRBD2 (6 bases). V was shortened by 4 bases and J by 10 bases, with 10 bases between the two germline ends. The CDR3 spans 12 residues. Germline CDR1 is MDHEN and CDR2 is SYDVKM. Here the CDR3 DNA reads TGTGCCAGCAGTTGGGGGGATGAGGAGCTGTTTTTT. Amino acid sequence: CASSWGDEELFF.